This paragraph reports one T cell receptor beta chain. This entry belongs to a study of blood T cell repertoires in COVID-19. In the study overall: The United States, Italy and Spain provided the acute and convalescent COVID-19 samples. T cells, B-cell-depleted T cells, or PBMCs provided the cDNA or gDNA that served as material.

The V gene end was trimmed by 0 bases and the J gene end by 4 bases; junction bases not matched to a gene: 5. The germline V gene has CDR1 SGDLS and CDR2 YYNGEE. The CDR3 length is 15 residues. Original data processing: Reference gene primers were amplified, and this amplification served to estimate nucleated cell counts. Clones were read by immunoSEQ multiplex PCR, and TCRdb kept only the in-frame ones, dropping some. V and J calls and clone size follow that table, whereas D and trimming were derived from the DNA. The data hold over 70,000 clones, with 65% to 85% observed a single time. The V and J genes are TRBV9 and TRBJ2-5; 8 bases fit TRBD2. Sequenced material: peripheral blood. This clonotype was sampled from a human donor in a cohort sampled during active COVID-19. Here the CDR3 reads CASSVGSGGGETQYF. CDR3 DNA: TGTGCCAGCAGCGTAGGCAGCGGGGGAGGAGAGACCCAGTACTTC.